This TCR beta chain was captured by sequencing in a study of OX40 agonist ivuxolimab in advanced cancers. A note on this clone: The antigen remains unidentified.

Only in-frame clones appear in the TCRdb table, and some are missing; sequencing was by immunoSEQ multiplex PCR. The sample holds around 61,000 clones, roughly 80% seen once. The CDR3 is 15 residues long. Trimming pared 5 bases from V and 5 bases from J, leaving 18 bases between. Germline CDR1 is SGHNT and CDR2 is YENEEA. Study conclusions and caveats: At 0.1 to 3.0 mg/kg, CD4+ and CD8+ blood T cells expanded clonally by week 6.

The specimen comprised CD4+ or CD8+ T cells sorted from blood, sampled in a trial of the OX40 agonist ivuxolimab. The origin of this receptor is an adult with an advanced solid tumor such as melanoma, head and neck, liver or kidney cancer. The chain employs TRBV11-3 and TRBJ2-5; D gene ambiguous. CDR3 nucleotides: TGTGCCAGCAGCCTAGGTGCTTTAACGGTGGAGACCCAGTACTTC. It codes for CASSLGALTVETQYF. Full variable domain (rest looked up from reference TRBV11-3 and TRBJ2-5): EAGVVQSPRYKIIEKKQPVAFWCNPISGHNTLYWYLQNLGQGPELLIRYENEEAVDDSQLPKDRFSAERLKGVDSTLKIQPAELGDSAVYLCASSLGALTVETQYFGPGTRLLVL.